This TCR beta chain was profiled in a study of T-cell reconstitution after alpha-beta-depleted transplantation in children. Germline V CDR1 and CDR2: SNHLY, FYNNEI. Germline trimming cut 10 bases from V and 3 bases from J; bases unmatched to any gene: 12. The CDR3 sequence is 16 residues long. Unique molecular identifiers were used to barcode this TCRbeta library. Each CDR3 protein is one row after TCRdb ran MiXCR on the PCR reads. Among about 610,000 distinct CDR3 sequences, roughly 10% were seen once, and the ten largest hold less than 5%. This rearrangement joins TRBV2 to TRBJ1-1; 12 bases match TRBD1. This clonotype originated in a human donor who donated a stem cell graft to a child with acute myeloid leukemia. Sequencing was performed on PBMCs from the stem cell graft donor, taken from the stem cell graft. Here the CDR3 DNA reads TGTGCCACCCCTGGGGACAGGGGGCGGGTGGACACTGAAGCTTTCTTT. It yields the protein CATPGDRGRVDTEAFF. Using reference TRBV2 and TRBJ1-1 for the parts outside the CDR3, the full variable domain is EPEVTQTPSHQVTQMGQEVILRCVPISNHLYFYWYRQILGQKVEFLVSFYNNEISEKSEIFDDQFSVERPDGSNFTLKIRSTKLEDSAMYFCATPGDRGRVDTEAFFGQGTRLTVV.